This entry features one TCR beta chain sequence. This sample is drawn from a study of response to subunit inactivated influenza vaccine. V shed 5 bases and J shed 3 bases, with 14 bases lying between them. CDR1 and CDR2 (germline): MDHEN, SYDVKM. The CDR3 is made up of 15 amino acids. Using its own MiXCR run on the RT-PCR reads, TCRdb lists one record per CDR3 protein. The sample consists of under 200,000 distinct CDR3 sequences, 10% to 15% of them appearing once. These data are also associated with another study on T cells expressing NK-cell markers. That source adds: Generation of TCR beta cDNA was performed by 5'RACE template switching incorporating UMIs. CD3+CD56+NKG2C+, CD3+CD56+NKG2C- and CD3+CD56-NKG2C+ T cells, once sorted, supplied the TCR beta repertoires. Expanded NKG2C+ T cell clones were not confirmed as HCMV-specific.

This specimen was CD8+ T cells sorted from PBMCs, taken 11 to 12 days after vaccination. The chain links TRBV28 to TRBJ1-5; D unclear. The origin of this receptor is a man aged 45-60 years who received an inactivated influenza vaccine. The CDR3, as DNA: TGTGCCAGCAGTCCCAGAAGCGTCCTCAATCAGCCCCAGCATTTT. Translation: CASSPRSVLNQPQHF.